This record covers a single TCR beta chain. The target antigen is unknown. The assay was immunoSEQ multiplex PCR, and TCRdb's table has in-frame clones only and misses some. The sample lists 120,000 or so clones; 88% were seen once. The CDR3 runs to 14 residues. Trimming stripped 3 bases from V and 2 bases from J, with 7 bases between. The V gene's germline CDR1 is LNHNV and CDR2 YYDKDF (reference sequence). The data were obtained in a study of cytomegalovirus exposure and HLA in healthy donors. Study overall: The 120 validation repertoires used the same platform as the roughly 700 first-cohort repertoires (as reported by a later analysis).

An approximately 130-subject validation cohort, separate from the approximately 670-subject first cohort, supplied the donors. General study points: Many donors carried some public TCRs, although rarity characterized most TCR sequences. Specificity for CMV antigens was confirmed in vitro for a few of the CMV-associated chains.

Source material: PBMCs. This TCR derives from a man aged 25-45 years in good health and CMV-seronegative. The chain links TRBV15 to TRBJ2-2; the D is unclear. This CDR3 is CATSSQTNTGELFF. In DNA, the CDR3 is TGTGCCACCAGCAGCCAGACAAACACCGGGGAGCTGTTTTTT. The entire variable domain, with the rest obtained from reference TRBV15 and TRBJ2-2, is as follows: DAMVIQNPRYQVTQFGKPVTLSCSQTLNHNVMYWYQQKSSQAPKLLFHYYDKDFNNEADTPDNFQSRRPNTSFCFLDIRSPGLGDTAMYLCATSSQTNTGELFFGEGSRLTVL.